This T cell receptor beta chain was sequenced during a study of CD8 T cells in Susac syndrome. Regarding the study as a whole: A relatively small number of individuals underwent TCR sequencing and HLA analysis.

Of note for this clonotype: What it recognizes is unknown.

The CDR3 runs 17 residues. The germline gives CDR1 GTSNPN, CDR2 SVGIG (reference sequence). Trimming stripped 3 bases from V and 2 bases from J, with 17 bases between. Sequencing of TCR beta drew on CD8+ and CD4+ T cells from blood. RNA amounts of roughly 0.45 to 1 ug underwent reverse transcription with random hexamers. TCRdb reanalysed the immunoSEQ multiplex PCR reads using MiXCR and keeps one entry per CDR3 protein. The sample comprises 71,000 or so distinct CDR3 sequences, 96% of which are singletons, and more than 0.09% rests with the top ten. The TCR sequence derives from a human donor with multiple sclerosis. What was sequenced was CD4+ T cells from PBMCs. The genes are TRBV30 and TRBJ2-6, with D possibly being TRBD2 (5 bases). The CDR3 here is CAWSPGLVRAGANVLTF. CDR3 nucleotide sequence: TGTGCCTGGAGCCCGGGCCTGGTGCGGGCTGGGGCCAACGTCCTGACTTTC.